The T cell receptor beta chain under discussion was sequenced for a study of T cell changes during pregnancy in multiple sclerosis. Germline V gene lookup returns CDR1 SGDLS and CDR2 YYNGEE. V lost 3 bases to trimming and J lost 7 bases; unmatched junction nucleotides: 6. This CDR3 has 14 amino acids. Measured with immunoSEQ multiplex PCR; TCRdb has only the in-frame clones, and not every one. Of tens of thousands of clones listed, roughly 96% are singletons. Sample: peripheral blood, taken in the second trimester of pregnancy. This TCR came from a female donor with multiple sclerosis, enrolled in a pregnancy study. This sequence joins TRBV9 and TRBJ2-7; TRBD2 matches at 11 bases. The CDR3 sequence is CASSAEASGREQYF. The CDR3 DNA reads TGTGCCAGCAGCGCCGAGGCTAGCGGGAGGGAGCAGTACTTC.